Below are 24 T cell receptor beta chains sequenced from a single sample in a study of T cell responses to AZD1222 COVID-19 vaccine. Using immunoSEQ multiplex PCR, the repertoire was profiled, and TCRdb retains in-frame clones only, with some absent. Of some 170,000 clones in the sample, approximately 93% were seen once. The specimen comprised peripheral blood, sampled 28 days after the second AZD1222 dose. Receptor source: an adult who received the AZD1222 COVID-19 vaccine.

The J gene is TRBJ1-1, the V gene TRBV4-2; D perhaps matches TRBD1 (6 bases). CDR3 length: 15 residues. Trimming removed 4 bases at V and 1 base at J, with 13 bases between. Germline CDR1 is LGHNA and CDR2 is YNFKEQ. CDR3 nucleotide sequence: TGTGCCAGCAGCCGGACCGGGACACCGAACACTGAAGCTTTCTTT. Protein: CASSRTGTPNTEAFF.

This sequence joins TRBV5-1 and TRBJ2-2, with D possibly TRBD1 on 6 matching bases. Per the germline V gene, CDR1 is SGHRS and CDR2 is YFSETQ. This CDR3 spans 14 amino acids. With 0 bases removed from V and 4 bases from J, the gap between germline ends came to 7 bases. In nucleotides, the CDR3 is TGCGCCAGCAGCTTGGACAGGGCCACCGGGGAGCTGTTTTTT. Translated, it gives CASSLDRATGELFF.

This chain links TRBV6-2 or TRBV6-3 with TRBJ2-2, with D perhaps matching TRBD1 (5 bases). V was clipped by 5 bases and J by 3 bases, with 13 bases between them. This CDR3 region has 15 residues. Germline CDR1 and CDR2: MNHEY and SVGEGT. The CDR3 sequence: CASSAGPWDTGELFF. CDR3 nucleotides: TGTGCCAGCAGTGCAGGGCCTTGGGACACCGGGGAGCTGTTTTTT.

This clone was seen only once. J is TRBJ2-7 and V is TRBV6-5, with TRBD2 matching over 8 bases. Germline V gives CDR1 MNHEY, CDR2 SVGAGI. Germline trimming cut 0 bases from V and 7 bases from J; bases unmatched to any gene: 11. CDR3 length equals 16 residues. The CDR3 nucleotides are TGTGCCAGCAGTTACTCATCCGGGAGGGACCCTAGGGAGCAGTACTTC. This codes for CASSYSSGRDPREQYF.

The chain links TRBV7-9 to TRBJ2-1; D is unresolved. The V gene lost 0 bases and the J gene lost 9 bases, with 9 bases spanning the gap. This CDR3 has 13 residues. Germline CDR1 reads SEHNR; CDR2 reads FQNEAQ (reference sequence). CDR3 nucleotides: TGTGCCAGCAGCTTAGCCCGAATAGGTGAGCAGTTCTTC. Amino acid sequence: CASSLARIGEQFF.

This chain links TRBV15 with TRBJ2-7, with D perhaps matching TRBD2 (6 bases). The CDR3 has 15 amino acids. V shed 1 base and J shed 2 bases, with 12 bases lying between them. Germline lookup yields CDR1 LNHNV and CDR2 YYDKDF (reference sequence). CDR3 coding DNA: TGTGCCACCAGCAGAGGCGGGGCCGAGACCTACGAGCAGTACTTC. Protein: CATSRGGAETYEQYF.

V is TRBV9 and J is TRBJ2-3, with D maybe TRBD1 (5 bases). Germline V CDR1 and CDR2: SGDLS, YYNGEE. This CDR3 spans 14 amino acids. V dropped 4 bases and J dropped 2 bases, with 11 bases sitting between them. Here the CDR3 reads CASSLRQSTDTQYF. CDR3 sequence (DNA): TGTGCCAGCAGCCTACGACAGTCCACAGATACGCAGTATTTT.

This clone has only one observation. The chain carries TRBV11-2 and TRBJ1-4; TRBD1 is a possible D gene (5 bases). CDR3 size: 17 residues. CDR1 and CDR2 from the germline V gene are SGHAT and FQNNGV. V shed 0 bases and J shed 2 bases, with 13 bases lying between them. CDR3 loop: CASSLDTGLSTNEKLFF. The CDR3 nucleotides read TGTGCCAGCAGCTTAGATACAGGCTTGAGCACTAATGAAAAACTGTTTTTT.

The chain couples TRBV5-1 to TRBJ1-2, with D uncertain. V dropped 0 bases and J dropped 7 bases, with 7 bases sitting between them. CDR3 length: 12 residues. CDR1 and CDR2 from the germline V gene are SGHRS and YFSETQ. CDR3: CASSLGEGGYTF. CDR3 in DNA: TGCGCCAGCAGCTTGGGGGAGGGTGGCTACACCTTC.

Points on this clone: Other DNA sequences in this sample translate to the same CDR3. The CDR3 protein is CASSSGPNTEAFF. CDR3 bases: TGTGCCAGCAGCTCGGGCCCAAACACTGAAGCTTTCTTT. This rearrangement joins TRBV7-2 to TRBJ1-1; D is uncertain. Germline lookup yields CDR1 SGHTA and CDR2 FQGNSA. Trimming took 4 bases from V and 2 from J, leaving 8 bases between them. This CDR3 spans 13 amino acids.

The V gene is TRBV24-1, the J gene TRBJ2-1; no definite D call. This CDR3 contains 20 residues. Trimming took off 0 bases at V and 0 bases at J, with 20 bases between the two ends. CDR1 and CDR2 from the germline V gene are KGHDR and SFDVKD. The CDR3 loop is CATSDLLSGPFISSYNEQFF. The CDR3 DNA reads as TGTGCCACCAGTGATTTGCTCTCTGGCCCTTTTATAAGCTCCTACAATGAGCAGTTCTTC.

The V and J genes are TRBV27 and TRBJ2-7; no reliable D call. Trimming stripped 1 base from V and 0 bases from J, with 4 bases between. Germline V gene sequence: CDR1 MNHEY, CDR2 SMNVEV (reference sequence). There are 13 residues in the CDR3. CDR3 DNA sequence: TGTGCCAGCAGTTTATTCAGCTCCTACGAGCAGTACTTC. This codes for CASSLFSSYEQYF.

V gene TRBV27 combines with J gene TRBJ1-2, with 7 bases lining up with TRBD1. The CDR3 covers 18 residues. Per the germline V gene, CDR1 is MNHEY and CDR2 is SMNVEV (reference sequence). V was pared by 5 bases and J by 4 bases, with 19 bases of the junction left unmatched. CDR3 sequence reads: CASSLTPPGQPLLYGYTF. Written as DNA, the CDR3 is TGTGCCAGCAGTCTCACGCCTCCGGGACAGCCTCTGCTCTATGGCTACACCTTC.

DNA of the CDR3: TGCGCCAGCAGCCATGGACAGGGGAGAAGCACAGATACGCAGTATTTT. As protein: CASSHGQGRSTDTQYF. The chain links TRBV4-1 to TRBJ2-3; 9 bases agree with TRBD1. Germline CDR1 MGHRA, CDR2 YSYEKL. The CDR3 is made up of 16 amino acids. With 3 bases clipped from V and 0 bases from J, the junction kept 4 bases outside the gene matches.

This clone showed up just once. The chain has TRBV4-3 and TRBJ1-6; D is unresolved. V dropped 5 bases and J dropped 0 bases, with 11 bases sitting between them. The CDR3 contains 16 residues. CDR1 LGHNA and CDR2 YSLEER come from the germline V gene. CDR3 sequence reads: CASSGAHSSYNSPLHF. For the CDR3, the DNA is TGCGCCAGCAGCGGCGCTCATAGCTCCTATAATTCACCCCTCCACTTT.

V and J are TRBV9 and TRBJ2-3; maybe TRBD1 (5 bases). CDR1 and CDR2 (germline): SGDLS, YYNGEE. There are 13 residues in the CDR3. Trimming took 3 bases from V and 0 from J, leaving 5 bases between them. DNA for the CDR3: TGTGCCAGCAGCGGGACAAGCACAGATACGCAGTATTTT. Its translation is CASSGTSTDTQYF.

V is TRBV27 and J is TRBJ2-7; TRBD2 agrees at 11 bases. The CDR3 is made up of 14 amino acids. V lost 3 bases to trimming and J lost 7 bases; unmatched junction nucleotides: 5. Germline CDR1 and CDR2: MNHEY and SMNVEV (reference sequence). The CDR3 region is CASSFSPSGGEQYF. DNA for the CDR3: TGTGCCAGCAGTTTTTCCCCTAGCGGGGGGGAGCAGTACTTC.

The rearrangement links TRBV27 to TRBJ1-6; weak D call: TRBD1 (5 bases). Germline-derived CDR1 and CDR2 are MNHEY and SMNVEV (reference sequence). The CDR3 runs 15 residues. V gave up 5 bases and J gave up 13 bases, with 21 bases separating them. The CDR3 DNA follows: TGTGCCAGCAGTGGGGGTAGGACTTCTATAAGGCCCCTCCACTTT. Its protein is CASSGGRTSIRPLHF.

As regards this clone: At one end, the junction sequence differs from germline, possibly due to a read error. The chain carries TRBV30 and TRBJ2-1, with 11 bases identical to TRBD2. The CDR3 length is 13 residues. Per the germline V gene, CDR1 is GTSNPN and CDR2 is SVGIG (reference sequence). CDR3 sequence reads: CARSTSGGDEQFF. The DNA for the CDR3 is TGTGCCCGGAGCACTAGCGGGGGCGATGAGCAGTTCTTC. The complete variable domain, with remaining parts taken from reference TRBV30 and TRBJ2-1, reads SQTIHQWPATLVQPVGSPLSLECTVEGTSNPNLYWYRQAAGRGLQLLFYSVGIGQISSEVPQNLSASRPQDRQFILSSKKLLLSDSGFYLCARSTSGGDEQFFGPGTRLTVL.

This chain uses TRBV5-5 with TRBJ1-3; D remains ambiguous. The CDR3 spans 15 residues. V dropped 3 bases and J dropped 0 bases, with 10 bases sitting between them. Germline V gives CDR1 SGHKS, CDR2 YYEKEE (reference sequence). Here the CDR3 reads CASSYTQRSGNTIYF. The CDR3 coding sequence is TGTGCCAGCAGCTATACCCAGCGCTCTGGAAACACCATATATTTT.

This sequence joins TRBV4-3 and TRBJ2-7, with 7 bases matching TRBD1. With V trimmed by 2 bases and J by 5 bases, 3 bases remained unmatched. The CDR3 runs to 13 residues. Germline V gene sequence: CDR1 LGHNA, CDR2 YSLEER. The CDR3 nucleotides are TGCGCCAGCAGCCAAAGTACAGGGGACGAGCAGTACTTC. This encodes CASSQSTGDEQYF.

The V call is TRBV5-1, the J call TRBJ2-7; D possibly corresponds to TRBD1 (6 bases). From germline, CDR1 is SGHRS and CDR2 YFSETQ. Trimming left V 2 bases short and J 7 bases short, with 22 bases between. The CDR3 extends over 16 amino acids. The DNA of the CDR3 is TGCGCCAGCAGCTTACTTAACAGGGCCCAGACGAGGGAGCAGTACTTC. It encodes CASSLLNRAQTREQYF.

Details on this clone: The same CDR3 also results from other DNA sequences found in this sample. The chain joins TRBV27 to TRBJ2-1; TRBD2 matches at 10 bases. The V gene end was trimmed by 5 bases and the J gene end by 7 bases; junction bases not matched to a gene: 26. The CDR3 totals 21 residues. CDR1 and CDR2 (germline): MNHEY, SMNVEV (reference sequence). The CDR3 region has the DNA TGTGCCAGCAGTCACTCCCGGGGTCTGCGTTGGCAGCGGGGGGGCTGGAATGAGCAGTTCTTC. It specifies CASSHSRGLRWQRGGWNEQFF.

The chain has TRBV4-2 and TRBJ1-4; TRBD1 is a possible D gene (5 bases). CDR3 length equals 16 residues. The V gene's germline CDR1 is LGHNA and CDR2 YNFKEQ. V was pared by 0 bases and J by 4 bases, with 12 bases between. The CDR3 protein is CASSQEGGAGNEKLFF. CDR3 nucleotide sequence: TGTGCCAGCAGCCAAGAGGGTGGGGCGGGTAATGAAAAACTGTTTTTT.